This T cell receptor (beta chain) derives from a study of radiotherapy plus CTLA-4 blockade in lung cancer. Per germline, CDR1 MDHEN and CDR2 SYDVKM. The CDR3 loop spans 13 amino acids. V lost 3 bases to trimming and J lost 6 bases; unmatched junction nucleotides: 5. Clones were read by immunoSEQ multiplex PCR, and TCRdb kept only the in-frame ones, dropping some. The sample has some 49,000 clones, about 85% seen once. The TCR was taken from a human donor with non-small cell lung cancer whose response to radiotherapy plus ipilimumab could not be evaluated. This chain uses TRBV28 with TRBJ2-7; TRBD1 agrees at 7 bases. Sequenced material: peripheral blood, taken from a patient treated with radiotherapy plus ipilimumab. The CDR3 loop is CASSFRQGGEQYF. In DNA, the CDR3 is TGTGCCAGCAGTTTCCGACAGGGTGGCGAGCAGTACTTC.